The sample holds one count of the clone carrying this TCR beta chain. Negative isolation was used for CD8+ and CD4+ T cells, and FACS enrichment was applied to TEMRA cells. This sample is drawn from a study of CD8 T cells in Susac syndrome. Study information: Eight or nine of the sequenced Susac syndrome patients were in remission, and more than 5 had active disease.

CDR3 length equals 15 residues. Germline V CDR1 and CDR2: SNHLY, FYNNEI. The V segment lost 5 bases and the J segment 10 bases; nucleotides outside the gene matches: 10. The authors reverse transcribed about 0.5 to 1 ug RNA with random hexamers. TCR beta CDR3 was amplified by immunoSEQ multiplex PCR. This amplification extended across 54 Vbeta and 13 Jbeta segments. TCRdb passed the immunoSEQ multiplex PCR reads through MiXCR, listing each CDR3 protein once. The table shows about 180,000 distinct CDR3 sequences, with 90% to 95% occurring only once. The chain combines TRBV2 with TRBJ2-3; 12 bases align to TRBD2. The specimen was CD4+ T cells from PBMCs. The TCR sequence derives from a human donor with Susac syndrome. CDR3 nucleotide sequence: TGTGCCAGCAGTAGTCTAGCGGGGGGGCTTCTGGCGCAGTATTTT. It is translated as CASSSLAGGLLAQYF.